This T cell receptor beta chain derives from a study of shared clonotypes between healthy human individuals. The CDR3 totals 12 residues. The germline V gene has CDR1 LNHNV and CDR2 YYDKDF (reference sequence). Between the trimmed V and J ends, which lost 3 bases and 3 bases, there was a span of 6 bases. Sequenced by immunoSEQ multiplex PCR; TCRdb stores in-frame clones only, minus some. The sample records a few hundred thousand clones, 65% being singletons. The sample consisted of memory CD4+ T cells sorted from blood. Stated subset: CD45RA-negative fraction. The chain links TRBV15 to TRBJ2-7; a weak D match, TRBD1 (5 bases). The receptor comes from a man between 25 and 39 years old in good health. CDR3: CATSRQGYEQYF. The DNA for the CDR3 is TGTGCCACCAGCAGGCAGGGCTACGAGCAGTACTTC.